The present T cell receptor beta chain was sequenced within a study of spatial heterogeneity in lung cancer. Study in general: Averaged across combinations, each unique TCR and UMI pairing appeared more than ten times in raw reads, which were uncorrected. General observations from the study: Ubiquitous expanded tumor TCRs showed up in blood more at resection than follow-up.

The sample's time point: blood at routine non-recurrence follow-up after resection. The study sequenced unsorted whole RNA from tumor, nontumor lung or frozen PBMC. CDR1 is DFQATT and CDR2 is SNEGSKA in the germline V gene (reference sequence). Trimming removed 0 bases at V and 6 bases at J, with 12 bases between. CDR3 size: 15 residues. Concerning this clonotype: Its antigen is not known.

TCRdb analysed the 5' RACE reads with MiXCR anew, one entry per CDR3 protein. The sample lists tens of thousands of distinct CDR3 sequences, around 11% occurring once. Sequences were derived from PBMCs, sampled at follow-up. The rearrangement uses TRBV20-1 and TRBJ1-6, with D possibly TRBD1 on 6 matching bases. The sequence derives from a male donor with early-stage non-small cell lung cancer. The CDR3 nucleotides read TGCAGTGCTAGAGATCAAGGGGGAGGTAATTCACCCCTCCACTTT. Translation: CSARDQGGGNSPLHF.